This TCR beta chain was sequenced in a study of cytomegalovirus exposure and HLA in healthy donors. Overall study context: For the roughly 400 genotyped donors, 75% to 90% fell within the Caucasian-associated ancestry cluster. Study outcomes and limitations: A missense DCLRE1C variant was associated with V- and J-gene trimming of TCR beta chains in a later analysis, and an independent cohort replicated the association. In a later analysis, compared with equally common non-associated chains, HLA-associated beta chains were more expanded. Confirmation in vitro established that a few CMV-associated chains were specific for CMV antigens.

V lost 1 base, J lost 8 bases, and 11 bases lay in between. Per germline, CDR1 MNHNY and CDR2 SVGAGI (reference sequence). CDR3 length: 13 amino acids. As concerns this clone: The target antigen is unknown.

PCR used 60 Vbeta primers and 13 Jbeta primers. The table came from immunoSEQ multiplex PCR; TCRdb's copy has only in-frame clones and leaves some out. Of about 69,000 clones in the sample, roughly four fifths were seen once. The chain links TRBV6-6 to TRBJ1-1; tentative D call: TRBD1 (5 bases). The sequencing input was PBMCs. This sequence was found in a woman aged 30 to 39 in good health and CMV-seropositive. The DNA of the CDR3 is TGTGCCAGCAGTTACTGGGAGGGACGGGAAGCTTTCTTT. This gives the protein CASSYWEGREAFF.